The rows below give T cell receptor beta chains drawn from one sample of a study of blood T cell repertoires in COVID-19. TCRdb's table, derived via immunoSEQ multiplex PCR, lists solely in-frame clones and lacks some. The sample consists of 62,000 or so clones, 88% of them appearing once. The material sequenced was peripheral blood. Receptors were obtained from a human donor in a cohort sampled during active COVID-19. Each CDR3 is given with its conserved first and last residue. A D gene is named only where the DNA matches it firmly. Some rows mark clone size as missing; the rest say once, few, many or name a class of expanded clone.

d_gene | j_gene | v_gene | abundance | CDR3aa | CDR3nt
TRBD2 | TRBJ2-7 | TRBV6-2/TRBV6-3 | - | CASSSTWRGGLDEQYF | TGTGCCAGCAGTTCGACGTGGCGGGGGGGCCTGGACGAGCAGTACTTC
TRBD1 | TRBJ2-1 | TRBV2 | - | CASSEQGTGVNEQFF | TGTGCCAGCAGTGAACAGGGGACAGGGGTTAATGAGCAGTTCTTC
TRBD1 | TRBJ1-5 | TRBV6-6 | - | CASTGQGGNQPQHF | TGTGCCAGCACCGGACAGGGTGGCAATCAGCCCCAGCATTTT
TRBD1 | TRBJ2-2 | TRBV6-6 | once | CASSDPGGQGPGELFF | TGTGCCAGCAGCGATCCGGGGGGACAGGGTCCCGGGGAGCTGTTTTTT
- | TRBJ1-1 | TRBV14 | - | CASSQLPGEGAFF | TGTGCCAGCAGCCAATTACCGGGGGAGGGAGCTTTCTTT
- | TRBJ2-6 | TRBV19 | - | CASSDRAGRTGANVLTF | TGTGCCAGTAGTGATAGGGCAGGGCGGACTGGGGCCAACGTCCTGACTTTC
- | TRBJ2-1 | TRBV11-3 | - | CASSFGGYAYNEQFF | TGTGCCAGCAGCTTTGGGGGGTATGCCTACAATGAGCAGTTCTTC
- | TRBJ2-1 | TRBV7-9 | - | CASSLDGSSYNEQFF | TGTGCCAGCAGCCTTGACGGGAGCTCCTACAATGAGCAGTTCTTC
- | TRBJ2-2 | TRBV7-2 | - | CASSLSAHRTGELFF | TGTGCCAGCAGCTTATCTGCCCATCGGACCGGGGAGCTGTTTTTT
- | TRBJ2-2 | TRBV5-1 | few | CASSNGIPNTGELFF | TGCGCCAGCAGTAACGGGATACCGAACACCGGGGAGCTGTTTTTT
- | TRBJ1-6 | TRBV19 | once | CASSPRGGGNSPLHF | TGTGCCAGTAGTCCCCGGGGAGGAGGTAATTCACCCCTCCACTTT
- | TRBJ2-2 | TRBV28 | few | CASTSAGSNTGELFF | TGTGCCAGCACTTCGGCGGGTTCTAACACCGGGGAGCTGTTTTTT
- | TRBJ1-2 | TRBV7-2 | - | CASRQTGSYGYTF | TGTGCCAGCCGACAGACTGGATCCTATGGCTACACCTTC
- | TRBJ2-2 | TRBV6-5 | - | CASTLGLVWSGELFF | TGTGCCAGCACCCTCGGACTTGTTTGGTCCGGGGAGCTGTTTTTT
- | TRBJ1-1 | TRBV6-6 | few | CATQRRNTEAFF | TGTGCCACTCAGCGTAGGAACACTGAAGCTTTCTTT
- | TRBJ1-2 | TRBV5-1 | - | CASSLVLGRGAGYTF | TGCGCCAGCAGCTTGGTGTTGGGCAGGGGCGCTGGCTACACCTTC
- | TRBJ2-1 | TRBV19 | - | CASSIVRYNEQFF | TGTGCCAGTAGTATAGTCCGGTACAATGAGCAGTTCTTC
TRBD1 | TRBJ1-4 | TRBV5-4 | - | CASSLPPGQGREKLFF | TGTGCCAGCAGCTTGCCCCCGGGACAGGGGCGAGAAAAACTGTTTTTT
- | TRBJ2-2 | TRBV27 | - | CASSLGLNTGELFF | TGTGCCAGCAGTTTGGGCCTTAACACCGGGGAGCTGTTTTTT
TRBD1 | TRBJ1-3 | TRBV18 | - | CASSPGGTGETIYF | TGTGCCAGCTCACCAGGCGGGACAGGGGAGACCATATATTTT
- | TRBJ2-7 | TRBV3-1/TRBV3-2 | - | CASSQDRCYEQYF | TGTGCCAGCAGCCAAGACAGGTGCTACGAGCAGTACTTC
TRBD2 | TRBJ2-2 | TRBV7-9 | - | CASSEGLAGVSGELFF | TGTGCCAGCAGCGAAGGACTAGCGGGGGTCAGCGGGGAGCTGTTTTTT
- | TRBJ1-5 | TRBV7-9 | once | CASSSPHRQENSNQPQHF | TGTGCCAGCAGCTCCCCCCACAGACAGGAAAATAGCAATCAGCCCCAGCATTTT
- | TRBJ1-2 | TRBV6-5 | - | CASAGGQANYGYTF | TGTGCCAGCGCTGGGGGCCAAGCTAACTATGGCTACACCTTC
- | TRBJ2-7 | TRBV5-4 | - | CASSSWVGGYEQYF | TGTGCCAGCAGCTCATGGGTCGGGGGCTACGAGCAGTACTTC
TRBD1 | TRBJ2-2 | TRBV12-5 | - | CASGQGQLTGELFF | TGTGCTAGTGGGCAGGGACAGCTCACCGGGGAGCTGTTTTTT
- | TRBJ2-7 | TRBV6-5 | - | CASRLRRDSYEQYF | TGTGCCAGCAGACTTCGCCGCGACTCCTACGAGCAGTACTTC
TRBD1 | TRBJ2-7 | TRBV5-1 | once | CASSLTGGAYEQYF | TGCGCCAGCAGCTTAACAGGGGGCGCGTACGAGCAGTACTTC
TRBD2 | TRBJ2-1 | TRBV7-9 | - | CASSWGLAGGISYNEQFF | TGTGCCAGCAGCTGGGGACTAGCGGGAGGGATCTCCTACAATGAGCAGTTCTTC
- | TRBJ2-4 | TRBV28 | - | CASSLGPPRNIQYF | TGTGCCAGCAGTTTAGGGCCCCCAAGGAACATTCAGTACTTC
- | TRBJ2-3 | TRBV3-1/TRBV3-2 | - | CASSIQGRTDTQYF | TGTGCCAGCAGCATTCAGGGGCGCACAGATACGCAGTATTTT
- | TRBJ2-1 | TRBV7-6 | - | CASSLGGSYNEQFF | TGTGCCAGCAGCTTGGGGGGATCCTACAATGAGCAGTTCTTC
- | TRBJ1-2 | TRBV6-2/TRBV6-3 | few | CASSLPPPLGLGYGYTF | TGTGCCAGCAGTCTTCCCCCCCCACTGGGGCTGGGGTATGGCTACACCTTC
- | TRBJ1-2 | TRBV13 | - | CASRRQLYGYTF | TGTGCCAGCAGAAGACAGCTATATGGCTACACCTTC
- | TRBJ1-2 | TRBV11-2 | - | CASSLVEYYGYTF | TGTGCCAGCAGCTTAGTCGAGTACTATGGCTACACCTTC
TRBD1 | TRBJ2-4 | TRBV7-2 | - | CASSNLWGQVAKNIQYF | TGTGCCAGCAGCAACCTCTGGGGACAGGTAGCCAAAAACATTCAGTACTTC
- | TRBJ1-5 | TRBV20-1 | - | CSASLGGGLGSNQPQHF | TGCAGTGCTAGTCTAGGGGGGGGGCTGGGGAGCAATCAGCCCCAGCATTTT
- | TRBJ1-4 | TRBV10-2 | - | CASSESGVAEKLFF | TGCGCCAGCAGTGAGTCAGGGGTCGCGGAAAAACTGTTTTTT
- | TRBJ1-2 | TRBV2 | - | CASSEAGRLPAGYTF | TGTGCCAGCAGTGAAGCTGGCAGGCTCCCTGCTGGCTACACCTTC
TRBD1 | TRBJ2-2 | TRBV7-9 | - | CASSPNTGGNTGELFF | TGTGCCAGCAGCCCCAACACAGGGGGTAACACCGGGGAGCTGTTTTTT
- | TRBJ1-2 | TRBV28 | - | CASFRGVNYGYTF | TGTGCCAGCTTCAGGGGCGTTAACTATGGCTACACCTTC
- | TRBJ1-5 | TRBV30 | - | CAWSVRAGGQPQHF | TGTGCCTGGAGTGTACGGGCAGGAGGTCAGCCCCAGCATTTT
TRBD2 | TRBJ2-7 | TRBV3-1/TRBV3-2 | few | CASSQAGLAGAPLEQYF | TGTGCCAGCAGCCAAGCGGGACTAGCGGGAGCCCCACTCGAGCAGTACTTC
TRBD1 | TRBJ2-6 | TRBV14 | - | CASSPDRGQANVLTF | TGTGCCAGCAGCCCCGACAGGGGTCAGGCCAACGTCCTGACTTTC
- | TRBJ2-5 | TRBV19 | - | CASSQGGQRETQYF | TGTGCCAGTAGTCAAGGTGGGCAAAGAGAGACCCAGTACTTC
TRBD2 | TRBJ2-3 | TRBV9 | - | CASSVGVTGGTTDTQYF | TGTGCCAGCAGCGTAGGAGTAACGGGGGGTACCACAGATACGCAGTATTTT
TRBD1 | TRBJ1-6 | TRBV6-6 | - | CASTQGEGAFHSPLHF | TGTGCCAGCACCCAGGGCGAGGGGGCGTTCCATTCACCCCTCCACTTT
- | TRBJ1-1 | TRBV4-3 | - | CASSQDLWGASVDTEAFF | TGCGCCAGCAGCCAAGATTTGTGGGGCGCCTCCGTGGACACTGAAGCTTTCTTT
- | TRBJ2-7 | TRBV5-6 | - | CASSLAGGKSEQYF | TGTGCCAGCAGCTTGGCCGGCGGGAAAAGCGAGCAGTACTTC
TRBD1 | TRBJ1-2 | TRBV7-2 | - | CASSQPTGKRGGYTF | TGTGCCAGCAGCCAACCGACAGGGAAGAGAGGTGGCTACACCTTC
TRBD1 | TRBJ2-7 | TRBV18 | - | CASSPYRGTYEQYF | TGTGCCAGCTCACCTTACAGGGGCACCTACGAGCAGTACTTC
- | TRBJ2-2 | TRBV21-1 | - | CASSKSGLADANTGELFF | TGTGCCAGCAGCAAATCGGGACTAGCGGATGCGAACACCGGGGAGCTGTTTTTT
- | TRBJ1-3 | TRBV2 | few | CASRGGNTIYF | TGTGCCAGTCGGGGAGGAAACACCATATATTTT
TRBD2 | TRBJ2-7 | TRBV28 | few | CASSFPGLVYSYEQYF | TGTGCCAGCAGTTTTCCCGGACTAGTTTACTCCTACGAGCAGTACTTC